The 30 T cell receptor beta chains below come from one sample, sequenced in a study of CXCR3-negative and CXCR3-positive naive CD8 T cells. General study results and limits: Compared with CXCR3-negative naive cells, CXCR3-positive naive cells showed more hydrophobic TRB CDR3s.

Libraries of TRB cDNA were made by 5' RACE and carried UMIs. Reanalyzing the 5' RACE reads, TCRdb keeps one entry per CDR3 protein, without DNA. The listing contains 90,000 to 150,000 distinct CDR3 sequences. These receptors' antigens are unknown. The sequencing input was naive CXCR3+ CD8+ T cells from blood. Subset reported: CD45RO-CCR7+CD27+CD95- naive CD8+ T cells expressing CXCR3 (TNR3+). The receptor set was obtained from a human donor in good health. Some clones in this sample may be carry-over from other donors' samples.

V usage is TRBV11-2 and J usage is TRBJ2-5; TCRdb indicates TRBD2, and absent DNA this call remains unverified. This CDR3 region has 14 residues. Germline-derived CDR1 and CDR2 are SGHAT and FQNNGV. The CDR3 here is CASTSGQYQETQYF.

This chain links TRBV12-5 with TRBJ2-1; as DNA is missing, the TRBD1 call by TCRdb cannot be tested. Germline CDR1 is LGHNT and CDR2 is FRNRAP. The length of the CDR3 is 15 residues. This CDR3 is CASGLAPGGWNEQFF.

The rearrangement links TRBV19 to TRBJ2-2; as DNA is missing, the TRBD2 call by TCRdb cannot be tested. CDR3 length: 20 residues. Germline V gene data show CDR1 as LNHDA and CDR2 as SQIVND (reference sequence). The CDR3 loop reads CASSFNLFRLAGDDTGELFF.

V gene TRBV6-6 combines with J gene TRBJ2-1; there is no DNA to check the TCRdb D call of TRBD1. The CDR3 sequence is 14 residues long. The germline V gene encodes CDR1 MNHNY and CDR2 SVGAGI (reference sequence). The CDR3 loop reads CASRPGQVYNEQFF.

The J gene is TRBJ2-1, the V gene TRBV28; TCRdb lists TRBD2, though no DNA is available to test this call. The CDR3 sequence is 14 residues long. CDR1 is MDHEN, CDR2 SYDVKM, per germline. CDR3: CASSWDSVYNEQFF.

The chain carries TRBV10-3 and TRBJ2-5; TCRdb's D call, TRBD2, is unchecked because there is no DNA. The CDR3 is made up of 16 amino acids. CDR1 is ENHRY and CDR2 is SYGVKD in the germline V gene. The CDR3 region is CATGGWSGGNQETQYF.

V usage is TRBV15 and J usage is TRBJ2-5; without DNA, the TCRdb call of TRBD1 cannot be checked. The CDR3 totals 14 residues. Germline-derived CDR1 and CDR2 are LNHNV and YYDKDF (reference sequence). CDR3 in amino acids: CATSTYRVGETQYF.

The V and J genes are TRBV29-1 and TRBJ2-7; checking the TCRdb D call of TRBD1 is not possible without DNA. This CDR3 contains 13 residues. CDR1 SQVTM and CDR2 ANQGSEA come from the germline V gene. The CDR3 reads CSVEVSGSYEQYF.

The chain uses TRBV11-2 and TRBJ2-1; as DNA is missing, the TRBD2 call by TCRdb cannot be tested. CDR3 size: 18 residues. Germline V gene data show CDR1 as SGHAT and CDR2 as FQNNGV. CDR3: CASSFPTRSSGGYNEQFF.

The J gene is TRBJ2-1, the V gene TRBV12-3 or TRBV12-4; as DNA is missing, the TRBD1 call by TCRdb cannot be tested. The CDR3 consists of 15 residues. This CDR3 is CASSLLAGAGNEQFF.

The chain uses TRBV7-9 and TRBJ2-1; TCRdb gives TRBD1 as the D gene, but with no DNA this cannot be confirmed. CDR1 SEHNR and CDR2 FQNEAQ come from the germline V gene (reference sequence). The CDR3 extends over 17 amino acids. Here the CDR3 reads CASSSGTTGKGIREQFF.

The CDR3 spells CASSHGGEQYF. The chain couples TRBV3-1 to TRBJ2-7; TCRdb names TRBD1, which stays unverified in the absence of DNA. Germline V gene sequence: CDR1 LGHDT, CDR2 YNNKEL (reference sequence). The CDR3 covers 11 residues.

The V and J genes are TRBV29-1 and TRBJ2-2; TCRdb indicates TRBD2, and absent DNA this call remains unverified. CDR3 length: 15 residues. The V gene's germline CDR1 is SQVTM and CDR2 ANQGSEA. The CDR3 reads CSVEDEGRVTGELFF.

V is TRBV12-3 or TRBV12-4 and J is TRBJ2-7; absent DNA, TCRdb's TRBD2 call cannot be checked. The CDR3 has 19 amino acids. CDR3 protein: CASLGVTQREATEGYEQYF.

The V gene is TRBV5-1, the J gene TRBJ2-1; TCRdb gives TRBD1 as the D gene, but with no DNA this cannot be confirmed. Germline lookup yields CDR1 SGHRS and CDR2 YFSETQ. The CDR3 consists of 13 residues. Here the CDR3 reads CASRADGANEQFF.

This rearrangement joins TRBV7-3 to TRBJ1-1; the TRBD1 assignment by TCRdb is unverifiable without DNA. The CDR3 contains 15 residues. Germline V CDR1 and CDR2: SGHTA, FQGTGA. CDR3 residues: CASSVVGGWNTEAFF.

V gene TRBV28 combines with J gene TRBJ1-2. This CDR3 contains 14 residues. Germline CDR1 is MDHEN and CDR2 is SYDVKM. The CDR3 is CASSLMALNYGYTF.

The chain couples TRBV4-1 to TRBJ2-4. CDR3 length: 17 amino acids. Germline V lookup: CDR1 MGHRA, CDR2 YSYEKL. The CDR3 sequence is CASSQDRIYGAKNIQYF.

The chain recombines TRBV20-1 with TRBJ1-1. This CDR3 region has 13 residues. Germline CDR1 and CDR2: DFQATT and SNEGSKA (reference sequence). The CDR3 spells CSARDPATIEAFF.

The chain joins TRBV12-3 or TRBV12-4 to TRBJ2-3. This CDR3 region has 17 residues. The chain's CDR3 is CASSGLADTASTDTQYF.

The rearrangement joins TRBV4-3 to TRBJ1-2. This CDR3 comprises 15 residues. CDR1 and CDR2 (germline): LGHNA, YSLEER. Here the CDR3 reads CASSQDGSSPDGYTF.

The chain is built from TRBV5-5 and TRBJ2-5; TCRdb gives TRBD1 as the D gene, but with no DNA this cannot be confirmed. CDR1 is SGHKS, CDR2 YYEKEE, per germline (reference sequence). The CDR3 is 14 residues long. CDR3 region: CASSLAVRGETQYF.

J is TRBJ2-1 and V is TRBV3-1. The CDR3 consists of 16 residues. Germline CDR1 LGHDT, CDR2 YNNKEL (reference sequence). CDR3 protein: CASSPSVWISYNEQFF.

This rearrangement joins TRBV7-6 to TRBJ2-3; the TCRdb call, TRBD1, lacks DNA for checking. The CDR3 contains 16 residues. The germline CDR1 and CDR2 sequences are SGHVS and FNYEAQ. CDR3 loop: CASSLNRGLGTDTQYF.

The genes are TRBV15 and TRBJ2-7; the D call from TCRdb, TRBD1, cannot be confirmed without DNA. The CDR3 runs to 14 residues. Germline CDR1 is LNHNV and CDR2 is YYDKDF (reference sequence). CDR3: CATSSGTGDYEQYF.

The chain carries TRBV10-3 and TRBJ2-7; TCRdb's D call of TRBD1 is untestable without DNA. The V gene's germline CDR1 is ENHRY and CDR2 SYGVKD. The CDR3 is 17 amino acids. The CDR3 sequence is CAISESSVPESKHKQYF.

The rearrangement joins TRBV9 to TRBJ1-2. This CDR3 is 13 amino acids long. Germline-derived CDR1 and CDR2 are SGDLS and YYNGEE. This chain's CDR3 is CASSASGLERYTF.

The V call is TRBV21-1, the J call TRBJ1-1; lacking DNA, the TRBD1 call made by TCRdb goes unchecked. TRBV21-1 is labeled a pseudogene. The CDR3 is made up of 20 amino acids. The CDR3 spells CASSKARIGDRGRKGTEAFF.

CDR3: CASSQEAAYEQYF. The chain is built from TRBV14 and TRBJ2-7. Germline assignment: CDR1 SGHDN and CDR2 FVKESK. This CDR3 comprises 13 residues.

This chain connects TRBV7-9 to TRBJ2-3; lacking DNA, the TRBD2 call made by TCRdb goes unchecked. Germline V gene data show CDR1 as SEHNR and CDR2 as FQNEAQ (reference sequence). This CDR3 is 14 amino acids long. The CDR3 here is CASSETRAADTQYF.